Listed below are T cell receptor beta chains from one sample, sequenced in a study of OX40 agonist ivuxolimab in advanced cancers. The repertoire was sequenced with immunoSEQ multiplex PCR; TCRdb's copy has only in-frame clones and lacks some. This table holds 45,000 to 55,000 clones, 65% to 85% found once. Sequencing used CD4+ or CD8+ T cells sorted from blood, obtained in a trial of the OX40 agonist ivuxolimab. Receptors were obtained from an adult with an advanced solid tumor such as melanoma, head and neck, liver or kidney cancer. Both conserved end residues are part of each CDR3. The order of the fields is J gene, V gene, clone size, D gene, CDR3 DNA, CDR3 protein. D genes are given only for firm matches. Size values are once, few and many counts, or a class for expanded clones, and some rows have none.

J: TRBJ2-7; V: TRBV5-1; size: -; D: TRBD1; DNA: TGCGCCAGCAGCTCCGGTAGACAGGGGGCGTTTGACGAGCAGTACTTC; CDR3: CASSSGRQGAFDEQYF
J: TRBJ2-7; V: TRBV11-2; size: -; D: TRBD2; DNA: TGTGCCAGCAGCTCCTGGGGGGGATCCTACGAGCAGTACTTC; CDR3: CASSSWGGSYEQYF
J: TRBJ2-5; V: TRBV9; size: -; D: -; DNA: TGTGCCAGCAGCGGATCTAGCCTCCAAGAGACCCAGTACTTC; CDR3: CASSGSSLQETQYF
J: TRBJ1-1; V: TRBV6-1; size: -; D: -; DNA: TGTGCCAGCAGCCCCCTCGGGGCCGGGCGCACTGAAGCTTTCTTT; CDR3: CASSPLGAGRTEAFF
J: TRBJ1-4; V: TRBV4-1; size: -; D: -; DNA: TGCGCCAGCAGCCTCCGAATTGGCCCTAATGAAAAACTGTTTTTT; CDR3: CASSLRIGPNEKLFF
J: TRBJ1-2; V: TRBV7-2; size: -; D: -; DNA: TGTGCCAGCAGCTTAGGACAGGACACCGGCTACACCTTC; CDR3: CASSLGQDTGYTF
J: TRBJ2-7; V: TRBV5-1; size: -; D: TRBD2; DNA: TGCGCCAGCAGCTTGGCAACTAGCGGGGGGGCCGGAGAGCAGTACTTC; CDR3: CASSLATSGGAGEQYF
J: TRBJ1-1; V: TRBV6-6; size: -; D: TRBD1; DNA: TGTGCCAGCAGGATGACAGGGGAGCGGCCTGAAGCTTTCTTT; CDR3: CASRMTGERPEAFF
J: TRBJ1-4; V: TRBV6-6; size: -; D: -; DNA: TGTGCCAGCAGAGGGGGGGCAACTAATGAAAAACTGTTTTTT; CDR3: CASRGGATNEKLFF
J: TRBJ1-4; V: TRBV4-3; size: -; D: TRBD1; DNA: TGCGCCAGCAGCCAGGAGACAGGGGACAAACTGTTTTTT; CDR3: CASSQETGDKLFF
J: TRBJ2-3; V: TRBV29-1; size: few; D: -; DNA: TGCAGCGTTTTCGCCGAGTCCCTAGATACGCAGTATTTT; CDR3: CSVFAESLDTQYF
J: TRBJ2-1; V: TRBV7-3; size: -; D: TRBD2; DNA: TGTGCCAGCAGCTCCCCTGTGGGACCGCGGGGGGGACATGAGCAGTTCTTC; CDR3: CASSSPVGPRGGHEQFF
J: TRBJ1-5; V: TRBV6-5; size: -; D: -; DNA: TGTGCCAGCCACCGTAGCGGTCAGCCCCAGCATTTT; CDR3: CASHRSGQPQHF
J: TRBJ2-6; V: TRBV5-4; size: -; D: -; DNA: TGTGCCAGCAGCTTGGGTCTCGGATCTGGGGCCAACGTCCTGACTTTC; CDR3: CASSLGLGSGANVLTF
J: TRBJ1-5; V: TRBV9; size: -; D: TRBD1; DNA: TGTGCCAGCAGCGAAGGACAGGGAAATCAGCCCCAGCATTTT; CDR3: CASSEGQGNQPQHF
J: TRBJ2-7; V: TRBV7-2; size: -; D: -; DNA: TGTGCCAGCAGCTTATCGCCCCGGCGGGCGGGGTCCGAGCAGTACTTC; CDR3: CASSLSPRRAGSEQYF
J: TRBJ1-6; V: TRBV7-2; size: -; D: -; DNA: TGTGCCAGCAGCTTAGTACCCGGGGGGACTAATTCACCCCTCCACTTT; CDR3: CASSLVPGGTNSPLHF
J: TRBJ1-3; V: TRBV15; size: -; D: -; DNA: TGTGCCACCAGCAGAGGCGGGCGAGACACCATATATTTT; CDR3: CATSRGGRDTIYF
J: TRBJ2-1; V: TRBV19; size: -; D: -; DNA: TGTGCCAGTAGAACGGGGGGCCTCAATGAGCAGTTCTTC; CDR3: CASRTGGLNEQFF
J: TRBJ1-1; V: TRBV7-9; size: few; D: TRBD1; DNA: TGTGCCAGCAGCCTGGGACAGGTGGCTTTCTTT; CDR3: CASSLGQVAFF
J: TRBJ1-2; V: TRBV27; size: -; D: TRBD1; DNA: TGTGCCAGCATGGCTAACACAGGGGGCGGCTACACCTTC; CDR3: CASMANTGGGYTF
J: TRBJ1-6; V: TRBV9; size: -; D: -; DNA: TGTGCCAGCAGCGTACGGGCTAGCAATTCACCCCTCCACTTT; CDR3: CASSVRASNSPLHF
J: TRBJ1-4; V: TRBV7-6; size: few; D: -; DNA: TGTGCCAGCAGCCCTACGCAGACTAATGAAAAACTGTTTTTT; CDR3: CASSPTQTNEKLFF
J: TRBJ1-2; V: TRBV9; size: -; D: TRBD1; DNA: TGTGCCAGCAGCGTTCAACAGGGGACGGGCTATGGCTACACCTTC; CDR3: CASSVQQGTGYGYTF
J: TRBJ1-1; V: TRBV30; size: -; D: -; DNA: TGTGCCTGGAACCCGGGGAGTACTGAAGCTTTCTTT; CDR3: CAWNPGSTEAFF
J: TRBJ2-7; V: TRBV5-4; size: -; D: -; DNA: TGTGCCAGCAGCTTGGAGGTCGGCTACGAGCAGTACTTC; CDR3: CASSLEVGYEQYF
J: TRBJ2-7; V: TRBV7-2; size: few; D: -; DNA: TGTGCCAGCAGCTTATGGCCCAGGAACTCCTACGAGCAGTACTTC; CDR3: CASSLWPRNSYEQYF
J: TRBJ1-1; V: TRBV7-9; size: -; D: -; DNA: TGTGCCAGCAGCTTAGACTTTTCTAACACTGAAGCTTTCTTT; CDR3: CASSLDFSNTEAFF
J: TRBJ2-7; V: TRBV7-2; size: once; D: TRBD1; DNA: TGTGCCAGCAGCTTAGCGTCGACAGGGGGCTACGAGCAGTACTTC; CDR3: CASSLASTGGYEQYF
J: TRBJ1-1; V: TRBV5-6; size: -; D: -; DNA: TGTGCCAGCAGCGGGGCGGGGAGAACTGAAGCTTTCTTT; CDR3: CASSGAGRTEAFF
J: TRBJ1-4; V: TRBV5-1; size: -; D: TRBD1; DNA: TGCGCCAGCAGCTTGTTCCAGGGGGATGAAAAACTGTTTTTT; CDR3: CASSLFQGDEKLFF
J: TRBJ2-7; V: TRBV4-3; size: once; D: -; DNA: TGCGCCAGCAGCCAAGGCTCTTCGACACACTACGAGCAGTACTTC; CDR3: CASSQGSSTHYEQYF
J: TRBJ2-1; V: TRBV2; size: few; D: -; DNA: TGTGCCATACACAGGGTCTATGAGCAGTTCTTC; CDR3: CAIHRVYEQFF
J: TRBJ1-2; V: TRBV6-5; size: -; D: TRBD1; DNA: TGTGCCAGCAGCGACAGACGAGGGGGCAGCTATGGCTACACCTTC; CDR3: CASSDRRGGSYGYTF
J: TRBJ2-1; V: TRBV5-1; size: -; D: TRBD1; DNA: TGCGCCAGCAGCTTGGACGGGACAGGGATCTATGAGCAGTTCTTC; CDR3: CASSLDGTGIYEQFF
J: TRBJ2-7; V: TRBV6-5; size: -; D: TRBD2; DNA: TGTGCCAGCAGTACCCGGACTAGCGTCGTGTACGAGCAGTACTTC; CDR3: CASSTRTSVVYEQYF
J: TRBJ2-6; V: TRBV27; size: -; D: TRBD1; DNA: TGTGCCAGCACTCAAGCGGGACAGGGAGTCTCTGGGGCCAACGTCCTGACTTTC; CDR3: CASTQAGQGVSGANVLTF
J: TRBJ2-7; V: TRBV5-6; size: -; D: -; DNA: TGTGCCAGCAGCTTCCAGGGGTACGAGCAGTACTTC; CDR3: CASSFQGYEQYF
J: TRBJ1-6; V: TRBV9; size: -; D: -; DNA: TGTGCCAGCAGGTCCAGGAGCTCCTATAATTCACCCCTCCACTTT; CDR3: CASRSRSSYNSPLHF
J: TRBJ1-4; V: TRBV25-1; size: -; D: -; DNA: TGTGCCAGCAGTCTGAGAAGGGGTCGGGGTAATGAAAAACTGTTTTTT; CDR3: CASSLRRGRGNEKLFF
J: TRBJ2-5; V: TRBV2; size: -; D: TRBD2; DNA: TGTGCCAGCAGTGAATCCGGGACGGGGGGGGAGACCCAGTACTTC; CDR3: CASSESGTGGETQYF
J: TRBJ1-1; V: TRBV10-3; size: -; D: -; DNA: TGTGCCATCGCGGGGACCCAGAACACTGAAGCTTTCTTT; CDR3: CAIAGTQNTEAFF
J: TRBJ2-4; V: TRBV5-6; size: -; D: TRBD2; DNA: TGTGCCAGCAGCTTGGTGGGACTAGCGAGAGCCAAAAACATTCAGTACTTC; CDR3: CASSLVGLARAKNIQYF
J: TRBJ2-2; V: TRBV18; size: -; D: -; DNA: TGTGCCAGCTCACCCGTAGCGAACACCGGGGAGCTGTTTTTT; CDR3: CASSPVANTGELFF
J: TRBJ2-3; V: TRBV30; size: -; D: -; DNA: TGTGCCTGGAGTCGAACAGGATTTACGCAGTATTTT; CDR3: CAWSRTGFTQYF
J: TRBJ2-3; V: TRBV6-5; size: -; D: TRBD2; DNA: TGTGCCAGCAGTTACAAACTAGCGAGCACAGATACGCAGTATTTT; CDR3: CASSYKLASTDTQYF
J: TRBJ1-1; V: TRBV18; size: medium-sized; D: -; DNA: TGTGCCAGCTCACCACGGGGGAATGAAGCTTTCTTT; CDR3: CASSPRGNEAFF
J: TRBJ1-6; V: TRBV7-9; size: -; D: -; DNA: TGTGCCAGCAGCTTGGGGGAAAGTTCACCCCTCCACTTT; CDR3: CASSLGESSPLHF
J: TRBJ2-7; V: TRBV4-2; size: few; D: -; DNA: TGTGCCAGCAGCCAAGATGGATCGGGGACCTACGAGCAGTACTTC; CDR3: CASSQDGSGTYEQYF